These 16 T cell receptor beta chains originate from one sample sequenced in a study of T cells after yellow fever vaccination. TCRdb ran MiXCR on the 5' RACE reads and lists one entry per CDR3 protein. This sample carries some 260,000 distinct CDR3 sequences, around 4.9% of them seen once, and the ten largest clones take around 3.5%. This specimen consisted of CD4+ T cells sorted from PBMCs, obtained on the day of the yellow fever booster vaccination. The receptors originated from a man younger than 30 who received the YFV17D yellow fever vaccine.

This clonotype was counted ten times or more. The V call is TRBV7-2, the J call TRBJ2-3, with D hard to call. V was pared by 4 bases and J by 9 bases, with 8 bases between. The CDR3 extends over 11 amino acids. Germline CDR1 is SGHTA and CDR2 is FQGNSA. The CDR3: CASSSTFTQYF. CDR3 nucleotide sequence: TGTGCCAGCAGCTCAACCTTCACGCAGTATTTT.

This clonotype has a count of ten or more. The CDR3 coding sequence is TGCAGTGCTGTTACAGGGGGCCTGATCTATGGCTACACCTTC. As protein: CSAVTGGLIYGYTF. The chain is built from TRBV20-1 and TRBJ1-2; 9 bases are shared with TRBD1. The junction had 8 bases not matched to a gene; V was cut back by 5 bases and J by 4 bases. The germline CDR1 and CDR2 sequences are DFQATT and SNEGSKA (reference sequence). This CDR3 spans 14 amino acids.

As DNA, the CDR3 is TGTGCCACCAGTGATGAAGGCAGGGGGCAAGAGACCCAGTACTTC. This encodes CATSDEGRGQETQYF. V and J are TRBV24-1 and TRBJ2-5; 7 bases line up with TRBD1. V trimming: 3 bases; J trimming: 2 bases; junction bases outside the gene matches: 5. Germline-derived CDR1 and CDR2 are KGHDR and SFDVKD. This CDR3 contains 15 residues.

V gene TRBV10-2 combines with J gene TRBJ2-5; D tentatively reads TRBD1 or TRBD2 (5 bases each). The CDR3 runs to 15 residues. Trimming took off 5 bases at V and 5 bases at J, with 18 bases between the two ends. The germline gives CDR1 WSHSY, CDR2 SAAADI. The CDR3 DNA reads TGCGCCAGCAGTAATGGGGGTTCAAGGGAGGAGACCCAGTACTTC. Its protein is CASSNGGSREETQYF.

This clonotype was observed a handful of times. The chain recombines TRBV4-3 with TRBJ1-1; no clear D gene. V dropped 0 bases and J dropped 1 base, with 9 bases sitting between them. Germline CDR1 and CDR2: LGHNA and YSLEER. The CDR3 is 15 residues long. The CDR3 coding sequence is TGCGCCAGCAGCCAAGATCACAAGTGGAACACTGAAGCTTTCTTT. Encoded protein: CASSQDHKWNTEAFF.

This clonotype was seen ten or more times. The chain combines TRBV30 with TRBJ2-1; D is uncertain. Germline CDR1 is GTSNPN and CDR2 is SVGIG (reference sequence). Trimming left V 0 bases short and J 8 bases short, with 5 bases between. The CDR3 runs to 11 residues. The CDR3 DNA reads TGTGCCTGGAGTGTGGCATATGAGCAGTTCTTC. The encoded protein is CAWSVAYEQFF.

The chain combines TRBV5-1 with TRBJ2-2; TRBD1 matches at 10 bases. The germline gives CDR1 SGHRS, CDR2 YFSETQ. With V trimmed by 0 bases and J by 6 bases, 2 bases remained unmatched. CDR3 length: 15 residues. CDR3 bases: TGCGCCAGCAGCTTGGGGGACAGGGGTGCCGGGGAGCTGTTTTTT. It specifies CASSLGDRGAGELFF.

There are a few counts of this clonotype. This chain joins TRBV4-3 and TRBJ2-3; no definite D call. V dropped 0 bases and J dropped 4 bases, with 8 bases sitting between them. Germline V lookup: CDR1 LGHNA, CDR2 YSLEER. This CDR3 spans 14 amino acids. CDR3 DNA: TGCGCCAGCAGCCAAGAAGTCTGGTCAGATACGCAGTATTTT. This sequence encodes CASSQEVWSDTQYF.

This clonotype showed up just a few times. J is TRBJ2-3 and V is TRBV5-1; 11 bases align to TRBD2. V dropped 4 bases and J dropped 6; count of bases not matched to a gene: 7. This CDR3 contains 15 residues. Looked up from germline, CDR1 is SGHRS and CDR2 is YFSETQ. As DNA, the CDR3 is TGCGCCAGCAGCCTGGGACTAGCGGACTTTGATACGCAGTATTTT. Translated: CASSLGLADFDTQYF.

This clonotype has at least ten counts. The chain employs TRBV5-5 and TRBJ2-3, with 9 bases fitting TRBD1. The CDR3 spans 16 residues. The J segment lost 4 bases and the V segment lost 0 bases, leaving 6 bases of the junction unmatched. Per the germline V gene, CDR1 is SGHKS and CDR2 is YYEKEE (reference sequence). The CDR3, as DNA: TGTGCCAGCAGCTTGGCCTGGGACAGGGAGGCAGATACGCAGTATTTT. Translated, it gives CASSLAWDREADTQYF. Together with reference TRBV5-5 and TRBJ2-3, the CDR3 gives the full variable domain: DAGVTQSPTHLIKTRGQQVTLRCSPISGHKSVSWYQQVLGQGPQFIFQYYEKEERGRGNFPDRFSARQFPNYSSELNVNALLLGDSALYLCASSLAWDREADTQYFGPGTRLTVL.

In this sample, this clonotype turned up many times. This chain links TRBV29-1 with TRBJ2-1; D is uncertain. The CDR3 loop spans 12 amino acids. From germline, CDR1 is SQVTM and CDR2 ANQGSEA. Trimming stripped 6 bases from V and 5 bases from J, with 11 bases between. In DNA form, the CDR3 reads TGCAGCGTGGCCCCGATGGACAATGAGCAGTTCTTC. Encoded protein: CSVAPMDNEQFF.

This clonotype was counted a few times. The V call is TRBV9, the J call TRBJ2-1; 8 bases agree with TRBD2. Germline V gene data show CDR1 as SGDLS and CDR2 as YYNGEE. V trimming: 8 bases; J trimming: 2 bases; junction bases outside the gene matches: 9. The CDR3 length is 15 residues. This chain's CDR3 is CASGVSGGTYNEQFF. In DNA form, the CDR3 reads TGTGCCAGTGGGGTCAGCGGGGGAACCTACAATGAGCAGTTCTTC.

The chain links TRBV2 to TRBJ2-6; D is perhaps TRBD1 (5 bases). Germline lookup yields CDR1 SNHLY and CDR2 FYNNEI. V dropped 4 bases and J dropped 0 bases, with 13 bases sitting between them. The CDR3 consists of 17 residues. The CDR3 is CASSGGIILSGANVLTF. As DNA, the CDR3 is TGTGCCAGCAGTGGGGGCATCATACTCTCTGGGGCCAACGTCCTGACTTTC.

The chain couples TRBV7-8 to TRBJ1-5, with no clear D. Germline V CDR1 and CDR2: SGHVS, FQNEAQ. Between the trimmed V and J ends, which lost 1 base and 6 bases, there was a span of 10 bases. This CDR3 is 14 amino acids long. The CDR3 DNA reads TGTGCCAGCAGCTTAGGAGTGGTTGGTCAGCCCCAGCATTTT. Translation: CASSLGVVGQPQHF.

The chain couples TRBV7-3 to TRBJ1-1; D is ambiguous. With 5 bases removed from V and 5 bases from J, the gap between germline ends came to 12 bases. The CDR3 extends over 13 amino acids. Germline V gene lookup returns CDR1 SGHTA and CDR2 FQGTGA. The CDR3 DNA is TGTGCCAGCAGCCCCGGCTGGGGTACTGAAGCTTTCTTT. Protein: CASSPGWGTEAFF.

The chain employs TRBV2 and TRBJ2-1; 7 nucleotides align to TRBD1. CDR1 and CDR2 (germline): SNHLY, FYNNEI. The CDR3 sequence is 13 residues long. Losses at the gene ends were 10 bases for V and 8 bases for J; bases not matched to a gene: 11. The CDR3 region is CATHGQVGDEQFF. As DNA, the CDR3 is TGTGCCACCCACGGACAGGTTGGAGATGAGCAGTTCTTC.